This entry lists 19 T cell receptor beta chains sequenced from one sample in a study of shared clonotypes between healthy human individuals. TCRdb keeps only in-frame clones here, not all; method: immunoSEQ multiplex PCR. The sample contains about 2.4 million clones, over 85% of which appear only once. Sequencing used naive CD4+ T cells from PBMCs. The subset: CD45RA+ positively selected. These TCRs come from a young man in good health. Some clones in this sample may be carry-over from other donors' samples.

The chain is built from TRBV7-2 and TRBJ2-5; TRBD1 matches 7 bases. Germline assignment: CDR1 SGHTA and CDR2 FQGNSA. V lost 4 bases and J lost 5; bases outside the gene matches: 10. The CDR3 covers 15 residues. The DNA of the CDR3 is TGTGCCAGCAGCTCAGGGGGTTCCCCCGCGGAGACCCAGTACTTC. It translates to CASSSGGSPAETQYF.

In this sample, this clone turned up once. The chain recombines TRBV28 with TRBJ2-7; the D gene is possibly TRBD1 (5 bases). CDR1 and CDR2 (germline): MDHEN, SYDVKM. CDR3 length equals 12 residues. V lost 5 bases and J lost 2, with 7 bases in between. CDR3 nucleotide sequence: TGTGCCAGCAGTATGGACACCTACGAGCAGTACTTC. It encodes CASSMDTYEQYF.

Comments on this clone: This sample includes further DNA sequences coding for the same CDR3. This chain uses TRBV5-1 with TRBJ1-2; weak D call: TRBD1 (6 bases). This CDR3 has 13 residues. V gave up 2 bases and J gave up 4 bases, with 9 bases separating them. Germline V lookup: CDR1 SGHRS, CDR2 YFSETQ. The CDR3 here is CASSFDRTYGYTF. CDR3 sequence (DNA): TGCGCCAGCAGCTTTGACAGGACCTATGGCTACACCTTC.

The chain combines TRBV30 with TRBJ2-5; 7 nucleotides match TRBD1. TRBJ2-7 explains the end of the DNA better; the J call may be wrong. The CDR3 is 16 amino acids. Germline V gives CDR1 GTSNPN, CDR2 SVGIG (reference sequence). The CDR3 loop reads CAWSRWGQLKYYEQYF. The CDR3 DNA reads as TGTGCCTGGAGTAGATGGGGACAGTTAAAATACTACGAGCAGTACTTC.

This rearrangement joins TRBV5-1 to TRBJ2-1, with 10 bases aligning to TRBD2. This CDR3 contains 15 residues. CDR1 and CDR2 (germline): SGHRS, YFSETQ. With 4 bases clipped from V and 3 bases from J, the junction kept 4 bases outside the gene matches. DNA for the CDR3: TGCGCCAGCAGCGCGATAGCGGGAGGCTACAATGAGCAGTTCTTC. Its protein product is CASSAIAGGYNEQFF.

This sequence joins TRBV4-1 and TRBJ1-5; possibly TRBD1 for D (5 bases). V was shortened by 4 bases and J by 0 bases, with 10 bases between the two germline ends. CDR1 and CDR2 from the germline V gene are MGHRA and YSYEKL. This CDR3 spans 15 amino acids. In DNA form, the CDR3 reads TGCGCCAGCAGCCCGGGACGCTATAGCAATCAGCCCCAGCATTTT. It specifies CASSPGRYSNQPQHF.

This chain uses TRBV30 with TRBJ2-7, with 8 nucleotides matching TRBD1. V gave up 3 bases and J gave up 6 bases; unmatched junction bases: 7. The CDR3 length is 13 residues. In germline, CDR1 is GTSNPN, CDR2 SVGIG (reference sequence). CDR3 sequence: CAWRESGTGEQYF. The CDR3 coding sequence is TGTGCCTGGAGGGAGTCGGGGACAGGCGAGCAGTACTTC.

The chain recombines TRBV5-6 with TRBJ1-2; a weak D match, TRBD1 (6 bases). The V end lost 0 bases, the J end lost 7 bases, and 16 bases lay between the germline ends. The CDR3 is 15 residues long. Germline V gene sequence: CDR1 SGHDT, CDR2 YYEEEE. CDR3 nucleotide sequence: TGTGCCAGCAGCTTGGCAAGTCTCAGGGGCGGTGGCTACACCTTC. This encodes CASSLASLRGGGYTF.

J is TRBJ2-5 and V is TRBV27; TRBD2 is a possible D gene (6 bases). The J call may be wrong; the DNA end is better matched by TRBJ2-7. The CDR3 contains 15 residues. CDR1 MNHEY and CDR2 SMNVEV come from the germline V gene (reference sequence). CDR3 sequence: CASSPLAESLYEQYF. The CDR3 coding sequence is TGTGCCAGCAGCCCTTTAGCGGAGAGCCTTTACGAGCAGTACTTC.

The rearrangement links TRBV19 to TRBJ1-2; D is unclear. The CDR3 has 14 amino acids. Germline V CDR1 and CDR2: LNHDA, SQIVND (reference sequence). Trimming removed 5 bases at V and 0 bases at J, with 10 bases between. The CDR3 protein is CASSATLANYGYTF. As DNA, the CDR3 is TGTGCCAGTAGTGCCACCCTCGCTAACTATGGCTACACCTTC.

Points on this clone: The same CDR3 can be traced to other DNA sequences in this sample. The V call is TRBV15, the J call TRBJ1-2; TRBD1 matches at 7 bases. The CDR3 runs 13 residues. Trimming took 3 bases from V and 5 from J; bases not matched to a gene: 3. Germline assignment: CDR1 LNHNV and CDR2 YYDKDF (reference sequence). The CDR3 DNA is TGTGCCACCAGCAGGGACAGGACTTATGGCTACACCTTC. It translates to CATSRDRTYGYTF.

The gene calls are TRBV7-2 and TRBJ2-3; 9 positions match TRBD2. The CDR3 loop spans 17 amino acids. The J segment lost 5 bases and the V segment lost 1 base, leaving 10 bases of the junction unmatched. The germline V gene encodes CDR1 SGHTA and CDR2 FQGNSA. The DNA for the CDR3 is TGTGCCAGCAGCTTAGTCAGGGTAGCGGGAGATGTAGATACGCAGTATTTT. The encoded protein is CASSLVRVAGDVDTQYF.

The J gene is TRBJ1-4, the V gene TRBV19, with D hard to call. The V end was cut by 6 bases, the J end by 0 bases, with 11 bases between. Germline lookup yields CDR1 LNHDA and CDR2 SQIVND (reference sequence). CDR3 length: 15 amino acids. The CDR3 DNA reads TGTGCCAGTAGCCGACTCGGGACAACTAATGAAAAACTGTTTTTT. Its protein is CASSRLGTTNEKLFF.

The chain combines TRBV19 with TRBJ2-7; D might be TRBD2 (7 bases). Per the germline V gene, CDR1 is LNHDA and CDR2 is SQIVND (reference sequence). The CDR3 is 15 amino acids. The V and J ends lost 6 bases and 4 bases respectively, with 19 bases between them. The CDR3 sequence is CASSSTGGGRYEQYF. The CDR3 nucleotides read TGTGCCAGTAGCTCCACTGGCGGGGGCAGATACGAGCAGTACTTC.

The chain uses TRBV11-2 and TRBJ2-3; D is perhaps TRBD2 (6 bases). The V gene lost 8 bases and the J gene lost 1 base, with 16 bases spanning the gap. Germline CDR1 SGHAT, CDR2 FQNNGV. The length of the CDR3 is 15 residues. Here the CDR3 reads CASFVDGSRTDTQYF. CDR3 coding DNA: TGTGCCAGCTTCGTCGACGGGAGCCGCACAGATACGCAGTATTTT.

The rearrangement joins TRBV18 to TRBJ2-1; 11 positions match TRBD2. Trimming at V came to 2 bases and at J to 10 bases, leaving 7 bases not matched to a gene. This CDR3 has 15 amino acids. Germline CDR1 reads KGHSH; CDR2 reads LQKENI. The CDR3 sequence is CASSPNSGRAREQFF. The CDR3 DNA is TGTGCCAGCTCACCAAATAGCGGGAGGGCCAGGGAGCAGTTCTTC.

Comments on this clone: Germline and junction disagree at one end, which may indicate a read error. The chain is built from TRBV7-2 and TRBJ2-4; 7 bases agree with TRBD2. This CDR3 is 13 amino acids long. CDR1 is SGHTA, CDR2 FQGNSA, per germline. The CDR3 loop is CASSPTTSWLWDF. The CDR3 DNA reads TGTGCCAGCAGCCCGACGACTAGCTGGTTATGGGACTTC. The complete variable domain, with remaining parts taken from reference TRBV7-2 and TRBJ2-4, reads GAGVSQSPSNKVTEKGKDVELRCDPISGHTALYWYRQSLGQGLEFLIYFQGNSAPDKSGLPSDRFSAERTGGSVSTLTIQRTQQEDSAVYLCASSPTTSWLWDFGAGTRLSVL.

This clone occurred a few times. The chain couples TRBV6-5 to TRBJ1-5; D is uncertain. V shed 11 bases and J shed 6 bases, with 11 bases lying between them. Germline CDR1 reads MNHEY; CDR2 reads SVGAGI. The CDR3 is 11 amino acids. CDR3 in DNA: TGTGCCGTCAGGCCGGGTCAGCCCCAGCATTTT. Translated, it gives CAVRPGQPQHF.

Only one count was recorded for this clone. This chain's CDR3 is CASSLAHPGTQYF. In DNA, the CDR3 is TGTGCCAGCAGCTTAGCCCACCCGGGGACCCAGTACTTC. The V gene is TRBV7-6, the J gene TRBJ2-5; D is ambiguous. V was clipped by 0 bases and J by 7 bases, with 9 bases between them. CDR1 is SGHVS, CDR2 FNYEAQ, per germline. The CDR3 totals 13 residues.